The clone carrying this TCR beta chain was counted once. The sample originates from a study of blood T cell repertoires in COVID-19. Turning to the study itself: Italy, Spain and the United States were the sources of the convalescent and acute COVID-19 samples. PBMCs, B-cell-depleted T cells, or T cells provided the cDNA or gDNA that made up the material.

V was shortened by 5 bases and J by 0 bases, with 8 bases between the two germline ends. CDR3 length: 13 amino acids. In germline, CDR1 is SGHDT, CDR2 YYEEEE. Only in-frame clones appear in the TCRdb table, and some are missing; sequencing was by immunoSEQ multiplex PCR. The data show 200,000 to 300,000 clones, roughly four fifths seen once. The sample taken for sequencing was peripheral blood. This receptor was taken from an older woman with acute or convalescent COVID-19. This chain uses TRBV5-6 with TRBJ1-1; D not resolved. In DNA form, the CDR3 reads TGTGCCAGCAGTCAAGCCATGAACACTGAAGCTTTCTTT. Translated, it gives CASSQAMNTEAFF.